The 24 T cell receptor beta chains given below trace back to one sample, sequenced in a study of T cells in Graves' hyperthyroidism and ophthalmopathy. Authors of the study amplified TCR beta CDR3 regions from RNA transcripts. First-round RT-PCR with HTBI primers amplified the TCR CDR3 region. TCRdb processed the multiplex PCR reads anew with MiXCR; each CDR3 protein has one entry. The data contain under 400,000 distinct CDR3 sequences, roughly a fifth of them seen just once; the ten biggest clones take up around 45%. The sample taken for sequencing was blood. The receptor set was obtained from a woman in her 50s with Graves' hyperthyroidism.

This clonotype was observed at least ten times. The chain's CDR3 is CASSIAGGAKNIQYF. The CDR3, as DNA: TGCGCCAGCAGCATAGCGGGGGGAGCCAAAAACATTCAGTACTTC. The chain joins TRBV5-1 to TRBJ2-4, with 10 bases matching TRBD2. V gave up 4 bases and J gave up 0 bases; unmatched junction bases: 1. The CDR3 spans 15 residues. Per germline, CDR1 SGHRS and CDR2 YFSETQ.

This clonotype was seen repeatedly, ten times or more. V usage is TRBV29-1 and J usage is TRBJ1-1; 7 nucleotides agree with TRBD1. The V gene end was trimmed by 6 bases and the J gene end by 5 bases; junction bases not matched to a gene: 6. The germline CDR1 and CDR2 sequences are SQVTM and ANQGSEA. The CDR3 sequence is 12 residues long. CDR3 DNA sequence: TGCAGCGTCAGGGGGATAGGAACTGAAGCTTTCTTT. Its translation is CSVRGIGTEAFF.

This clonotype has more than one count but fewer than ten. The J gene is TRBJ2-7, the V gene TRBV15, with 8 positions matching TRBD1. The germline CDR1 and CDR2 sequences are LNHNV and YYDKDF (reference sequence). With V trimmed by 4 bases and J by 7 bases, 6 bases remained unmatched. There are 13 residues in the CDR3. The CDR3 sequence is CATSTDRAGEQYF. The CDR3 nucleotides read TGTGCCACCAGCACGGACAGGGCGGGGGAGCAGTACTTC.

This clonotype was recorded at least ten times. The chain joins TRBV20-1 to TRBJ2-7; D is possibly TRBD1 or TRBD2 (5 bases each). Germline V CDR1 and CDR2: DFQATT, SNEGSKA (reference sequence). CDR3 length: 15 residues. V lost 1 base and J lost 6, with 19 bases in between. The DNA of the CDR3 is TGCAGTGCTAGAGCACCAGGGACCTTTATGAGCGAGCAGTACTTC. It codes for CSARAPGTFMSEQYF.

This chain joins TRBV28 and TRBJ2-1; D gene ambiguous. The CDR3 covers 13 residues. The V and J ends lost 8 bases and 6 bases respectively, with 14 bases between them. In germline, CDR1 is MDHEN, CDR2 SYDVKM. The CDR3, as DNA: TGTGCCAGCGCCCCGCCCCCGGGCAATGAGCAGTTCTTC. Its protein product is CASAPPPGNEQFF.

This clonotype has at least ten counts. The V and J genes are TRBV5-4 and TRBJ1-2, with a possible D match to TRBD1 (6 bases). CDR1 and CDR2 from the germline V gene are SGHNT and YYREEE (reference sequence). V lost 0 bases and J 8 bases, leaving 17 bases between the germline ends. CDR3 length: 15 residues. The CDR3 reads CASSLGQEPVKGYTF. The CDR3 bases are TGTGCCAGCAGCTTGGGACAGGAGCCAGTCAAGGGCTACACCTTC.

The genes are TRBV28 and TRBJ2-2, with 10 positions matching TRBD2. CDR3 length: 16 amino acids. V gave up 6 bases and J gave up 6 bases; unmatched junction bases: 10. CDR1 and CDR2 from the germline V gene are MDHEN and SYDVKM. CDR3 nucleotides: TGTGCCAGCAGCCTTTGGCAGCGGGAGGGGGCCGGGGAGCTGTTTTTT. Its translation: CASSLWQREGAGELFF. The variable domain in full, completed from reference TRBV28 and TRBJ2-2, reads DVKVTQSSRYLVKRTGEKVFLECVQDMDHENMFWYRQDPGLGLRLIYFSYDVKMKEKGDIPEGYSVSREKKERFSLILESASTNQTSMYLCASSLWQREGAGELFFGEGSRLTVL.

This clonotype has only a few counts. J is TRBJ2-2 and V is TRBV20-1; weak D call: TRBD1 (6 bases). The CDR3 sequence is 13 residues long. Germline values: CDR1 DFQATT, CDR2 SNEGSKA (reference sequence). Trimming shortened V by 6 bases and J by 5 bases, and 13 bases separated the two germline ends. CDR3 DNA: TGCAGTGCGGACAGTCCTCTAACCGGGGAGCTGTTTTTT. Translating gives CSADSPLTGELFF.

This clonotype has ten or more counts. V is TRBV3-1 and J is TRBJ2-7; D is possibly TRBD1 (6 bases). The germline CDR1 and CDR2 sequences are LGHDT and YNNKEL (reference sequence). V was shortened by 2 bases and J by 5 bases, with 16 bases between the two germline ends. The CDR3 is 15 residues long. CDR3 amino acids: CASSQLQGAMDEQYF. The CDR3 DNA follows: TGTGCCAGCAGCCAACTACAGGGAGCAATGGACGAGCAGTACTTC.

The V and J genes are TRBV27 and TRBJ2-4, with TRBD2 identical over 9 bases. Germline values: CDR1 MNHEY, CDR2 SMNVEV (reference sequence). The CDR3 spans 14 residues. With 7 bases clipped from V and 7 bases from J, the junction kept 8 bases outside the gene matches. The CDR3 nucleotides read TGTGCCAGCAAGACCCCCGGGACTAGCAACATTCAGTACTTC. Its protein is CASKTPGTSNIQYF.

This clonotype has just a few counts. J is TRBJ2-1 and V is TRBV15; D uncertain. The V end was cut by 5 bases, the J end by 8 bases, with 16 bases between. Germline assignment: CDR1 LNHNV and CDR2 YYDKDF (reference sequence). The CDR3 extends over 14 amino acids. The CDR3: CATSGSTQLDEQFF. Written as DNA, the CDR3 is TGTGCCACCAGCGGGTCCACACAATTGGATGAGCAGTTCTTC.

With regard to this clonotype: This may be a read error, as it is one base from a much larger clone. The CDR3 coding sequence is TGTGCCAGCAGCTGGGGCAGTGCCTCCTACGAGCAGTACTTC. Amino acid sequence: CASSWGSASYEQYF. V gene TRBV12-3 or TRBV12-4 combines with J gene TRBJ2-7, with D maybe TRBD1 (5 bases). Trimming left V 6 bases short and J 0 bases short, with 12 bases between. The CDR3 is made up of 14 amino acids.

The chain is built from TRBV11-3 and TRBJ1-4; TRBD1 is a possible D gene (6 bases). This CDR3 comprises 14 residues. Germline V CDR1 and CDR2: SGHNT, YENEEA. Trimming cost V 4 bases and J 7 bases, with 13 bases left between them. This CDR3 reads CASSSRDKGEKLFF. The CDR3 nucleotides read TGTGCCAGCAGCTCCCGGGACAAGGGTGAAAAACTGTTTTTT.

This rearrangement joins TRBV5-1 to TRBJ1-2; 8 positions agree with TRBD1. Germline lookup yields CDR1 SGHRS and CDR2 YFSETQ. V shed 4 bases, J shed 0 bases, and the junction held 8 bases outside the gene matches. The CDR3 loop spans 16 amino acids. The CDR3 bases are TGCGCCAGCAGCCCGGGACAGGCCTTAGCTAACTATGGCTACACCTTC. Its protein product is CASSPGQALANYGYTF.

This chain links TRBV28 with TRBJ1-2; 9 nucleotides agree with TRBD1. The CDR3 is 17 amino acids. Germline V gene sequence: CDR1 MDHEN, CDR2 SYDVKM. V shed 5 bases, J shed 4 bases, and the junction held 14 bases outside the gene matches. The CDR3 DNA follows: TGTGCCAGCAGTCTCCCCGGGACAGGGAGGGTTATCTATGGCTACACCTTC. Translated: CASSLPGTGRVIYGYTF.

This clonotype was found many times. The chain combines TRBV30 with TRBJ1-5; TRBD1 might be the D (5 bases). The CDR3 consists of 14 residues. Trimming took off 3 bases at V and 0 bases at J, with 9 bases between the two ends. Germline-derived CDR1 and CDR2 are GTSNPN and SVGIG (reference sequence). CDR3 sequence reads: CAWSGGFSNQPQHF. The CDR3 DNA is TGTGCCTGGAGCGGGGGTTTTAGCAATCAGCCCCAGCATTTT.

In this sample, this clonotype turned up many times. The chain recombines TRBV7-8 with TRBJ2-5, with a weak D call TRBD2 (6 bases). V lost 4 bases, J lost 1 base, and 13 bases lay in between. This CDR3 comprises 15 residues. CDR1 is SGHVS and CDR2 is FQNEAQ in the germline V gene. The CDR3 DNA is TGTGCCAGCAGCTCCGGGAGCAGACGCCAAGAGACCCAGTACTTC. Protein sequence: CASSSGSRRQETQYF.

In this sample, this clonotype turned up many times. V gene TRBV20-1 combines with J gene TRBJ1-2, with D hard to call. CDR1 is DFQATT, CDR2 SNEGSKA, per germline (reference sequence). The V gene lost 5 bases and the J gene lost 0 bases, with 10 bases spanning the gap. The CDR3 is 13 amino acids. The CDR3 here is CSARLTANYGYTF. In nucleotides, the CDR3 is TGCAGTGCTCGGCTCACCGCTAACTATGGCTACACCTTC.

This clonotype was detected ten times or more. This chain links TRBV18 with TRBJ2-7; D ambiguous. The CDR3 covers 15 residues. V was pared by 6 bases and J by 2 bases, with 17 bases between. Germline V gives CDR1 KGHSH, CDR2 LQKENI. Here the CDR3 DNA reads TGTGCCAGCTCGCCCGACCAAGCTCGGGCCTACGAGCAGTACTTC. It codes for CASSPDQARAYEQYF.

This clonotype was seen ten or more times. The rearrangement joins TRBV20-1 to TRBJ2-1; 7 positions match TRBD2. V dropped 2 bases and J dropped 7; count of bases not matched to a gene: 2. This CDR3 contains 12 residues. Germline V gene sequence: CDR1 DFQATT, CDR2 SNEGSKA (reference sequence). This chain's CDR3 is CSARPGRNEQFF. CDR3 nucleotides: TGCAGTGCTAGACCCGGGAGGAATGAGCAGTTCTTC.

Comment on this clonotype: A much larger clone differs from this one at a single base, so this may be a read error. CDR3 amino acids: CASSPVTSSYGYTF. The CDR3 bases are TGTGCCAGCTCACCAGTGACCAGCTCATATGGCTACACCTTC. The V gene is TRBV18, the J gene TRBJ1-2, with D unclear. Germline CDR1 reads KGHSH; CDR2 reads LQKENI. Trimming cost V 2 bases and J 5 bases, with 12 bases left between them. This CDR3 has 14 amino acids.

This clonotype was counted a few times. This rearrangement joins TRBV4-1 to TRBJ1-2; unclear D gene. Germline V gives CDR1 MGHRA, CDR2 YSYEKL. The CDR3 has 15 residues. Trimming stripped 4 bases from V and 5 bases from J, with 17 bases between. Here the CDR3 DNA reads TGCGCCAGCAGCCTTCAAAAAGGACTAACATATGGCTACACCTTC. Protein product: CASSLQKGLTYGYTF.

Only a few counts were recorded for this clonotype. The J gene is TRBJ1-2, the V gene TRBV5-6, with D perhaps matching TRBD1 (5 bases). This CDR3 has 13 amino acids. The V gene's germline CDR1 is SGHDT and CDR2 YYEEEE. Trimming pared 4 bases from V and 7 bases from J, leaving 14 bases between. CDR3 bases: TGTGCCAGCAGCGTGCGGCGGGGGGGTGGCTACACCTTC. Translation: CASSVRRGGGYTF.

The chain employs TRBV28 and TRBJ2-7, with D perhaps matching TRBD2 (6 bases). CDR3 length: 15 residues. The V and J ends lost 3 bases and 5 bases respectively, with 17 bases between them. Germline V CDR1 and CDR2: MDHEN, SYDVKM. The CDR3: CASSFILGGSHEQYF. CDR3 DNA sequence: TGTGCCAGCAGTTTCATCCTCGGGGGATCCCACGAGCAGTACTTC.